Below, 14 T cell receptor beta chains from the same sample are listed, as sequenced in a study of T cell repertoires in ileal Crohn's disease. Described time point: neoterminal ileum biopsy at postoperative endoscopy, about 6 months after surgery. Profiled with immunoSEQ multiplex PCR; TCRdb holds only in-frame clones, not every one. Of 9,500 to 15,000 clones detected, 82% appear once; the ten largest clones hold 9.5% to 13%. The sample taken for sequencing was ileal tissue. These receptors were taken from an adult with Crohn's disease.

This clone has more than one count but fewer than ten. The chain uses TRBV10-3 and TRBJ1-1; no clear D gene. V lost 6 bases and J 0 bases, leaving 8 bases between the germline ends. CDR1 and CDR2 from the germline V gene are ENHRY and SYGVKD. This CDR3 comprises 13 residues. The CDR3 sequence: CAISENMNTEAFF. In nucleotides, the CDR3 is TGTGCCATCAGCGAGAACATGAACACTGAAGCTTTCTTT.

V gene TRBV5-1 combines with J gene TRBJ1-1; TRBD1 matches 10 bases. This CDR3 is built from 14 residues. Germline CDR1 and CDR2: SGHRS and YFSETQ. V shed 4 bases, J shed 4 bases, and the junction held 4 bases outside the gene matches. In DNA form, the CDR3 reads TGCGCCAGCAGCAAGGGACAGGGGAGCACTGAAGCTTTCTTT. Its protein is CASSKGQGSTEAFF. Filled out from reference TRBV5-1 and TRBJ1-1, the complete variable domain reads KAGVTQTPRYLIKTRGQQVTLSCSPISGHRSVSWYQQTPGQGLQFLFEYFSETQRNKGNFPGRFSGRQFSNSRSEMNVSTLELGDSALYLCASSKGQGSTEAFFGQGTRLTVV.

This rearrangement joins TRBV4-1 to TRBJ1-3; D gene uncertain. Germline CDR1 and CDR2: MGHRA and YSYEKL. V dropped 2 bases and J dropped 0 bases, with 8 bases sitting between them. This CDR3 contains 15 residues. DNA of the CDR3: TGCGCCAGCAGCCAAAGACGGGACTCTGGAAACACCATATATTTT. It translates to CASSQRRDSGNTIYF.

The chain uses TRBV6-4 and TRBJ2-6; D perhaps matches TRBD1 (5 bases). Trimming took 2 bases from V and 0 from J, leaving 5 bases between them. Per the germline V gene, CDR1 is MRHNA and CDR2 is SNTAGT. The CDR3 length is 15 residues. This CDR3 reads CASSDDSSGANVLTF. The CDR3 region has the DNA TGTGCCAGCAGTGACGACAGCTCTGGGGCCAACGTCCTGACTTTC.

The rearrangement links TRBV6-5 to TRBJ1-3, with a possible D match to TRBD1 (5 bases). Germline-derived CDR1 and CDR2 are MNHEY and SVGAGI. The germline V and J ends were trimmed by 2 bases and 4 bases, with 9 bases remaining between them. The CDR3 is 14 amino acids. This CDR3 is CASSYAGSGNTIYF. The CDR3 DNA follows: TGTGCCAGCAGTTACGCAGGGTCCGGAAACACCATATATTTT.

The chain couples TRBV14 to TRBJ2-3, with a possible D match to TRBD2 (6 bases). Trimming pared 6 bases from V and 3 bases from J, leaving 16 bases between. The CDR3 totals 15 residues. CDR1 and CDR2 (germline): SGHDN, FVKESK. The CDR3 sequence is CASSPLTSKTDTQYF. The CDR3 bases are TGTGCCAGCAGTCCGCTGACTAGTAAAACAGATACGCAGTATTTT.

This clone was recorded once. The chain couples TRBV30 to TRBJ2-3; 15 nucleotides match TRBD2. The germline V gene encodes CDR1 GTSNPN and CDR2 SVGIG (reference sequence). The CDR3 length is 16 residues. With 6 bases clipped from V and 4 bases from J, the junction kept 8 bases outside the gene matches. CDR3 loop: CACGGRTSGRADTQYF. The CDR3 nucleotides are TGTGCCTGCGGAGGGAGGACTAGCGGGAGGGCAGATACGCAGTATTTT.

This chain links TRBV29-1 with TRBJ1-1; 7 bases fit TRBD1. CDR3 length: 14 residues. The V and J ends lost 8 bases and 1 base, in that order; junction bases with no gene match: 10. Per germline, CDR1 SQVTM and CDR2 ANQGSEA. For the CDR3, the DNA is TGCAGCTCCCGGGACAGCGGGGGGAACACTGAAGCTTTCTTT. It translates to CSSRDSGGNTEAFF.

J is TRBJ1-2 and V is TRBV10-2; TRBD1 might be the D (5 bases). Looked up from germline, CDR1 is WSHSY and CDR2 is SAAADI. Trimming removed 3 bases at V and 2 bases at J, with 7 bases between. This CDR3 has 13 residues. The CDR3 DNA reads as TGCGCCAGCAGTGACCGGGGGAACTATGGCTACACCTTC. It yields the protein CASSDRGNYGYTF.

The chain joins TRBV30 to TRBJ2-3, with 12 bases aligning to TRBD2. Germline CDR1 GTSNPN, CDR2 SVGIG (reference sequence). The V and J ends lost 3 bases and 3 bases, in that order; junction bases with no gene match: 4. This CDR3 is built from 15 residues. The CDR3 bases are TGTGCCTGGAGAGGGGGACTAGCGGGTACAGATACGCAGTATTTT. Translating it yields CAWRGGLAGTDTQYF. The whole variable domain, filled in from reference TRBV30 and TRBJ2-3, reads SQTIHQWPATLVQPVGSPLSLECTVEGTSNPNLYWYRQAAGRGLQLLFYSVGIGQISSEVPQNLSASRPQDRQFILSSKKLLLSDSGFYLCAWRGGLAGTDTQYFGPGTRLTVL.

V usage is TRBV27 and J usage is TRBJ2-7; 8 bases are a match to TRBD1. The V gene's germline CDR1 is MNHEY and CDR2 SMNVEV (reference sequence). V dropped 4 bases and J dropped 3; count of bases not matched to a gene: 17. The CDR3 consists of 18 residues. CDR3 coding DNA: TGTGCCAGCAGTTATGGGCAGAACGGACAGGGAGATGTCTACGAGCAGTACTTC. This codes for CASSYGQNGQGDVYEQYF.

This chain uses TRBV30 with TRBJ2-4; 7 positions match TRBD1. The CDR3 runs 13 residues. The germline CDR1 and CDR2 sequences are GTSNPN and SVGIG (reference sequence). With V trimmed by 2 bases and J by 8 bases, 6 bases remained unmatched. Written as DNA, the CDR3 is TGTGCCTGGAGTCCCGGGACAGCAGACATTCAGTACTTC. Protein sequence: CAWSPGTADIQYF.

J is TRBJ1-5 and V is TRBV6-5; D perhaps matches TRBD1 (6 bases). CDR1 and CDR2 (germline): MNHEY, SVGAGI. V shed 5 bases and J shed 5 bases, with 13 bases lying between them. The CDR3 runs 14 residues. CDR3 region: CASSKQGRDQPQHF. CDR3 nucleotide sequence: TGTGCCAGCAGTAAACAGGGTCGCGATCAGCCCCAGCATTTT.

The CDR3 protein is CASSWNARGYEQYF. The CDR3 nucleotides read TGTGCCAGCAGCTGGAACGCTCGAGGCTACGAGCAGTACTTC. V usage is TRBV11-2 and J usage is TRBJ2-5; D gene unclear. The end of the DNA fits TRBJ2-7 better, so the J call may be wrong. In germline, CDR1 is SGHAT, CDR2 FQNNGV. This CDR3 is 14 amino acids long.